This TCR beta chain originates from a study of vaccination effects on CD4 cells after COVID-19. On this clone: The antigen remains undetermined.

Before sequencing, viral peptide pools were used by the ViraFEST assay to expand antigen-specific CD4+ T cells. A roughly 10-day culture period preceded the isolation of CD4+ T cells. None of the vaccinated had previously contracted SARS-CoV-2, and their nucleocapsid antibodies tested negative. Researchers swapped half the medium for IL-2 medium on both days 3 and 7. The CDR3 sequence is 13 residues long. CDR1 SGHDT and CDR2 YYEEEE come from the germline V gene. Trimming left V 4 bases short and J 5 bases short, with 12 bases between. Some clones are missing from TCRdb's copy, which holds only in-frame ones; the method was immunoSEQ multiplex PCR. The sample lists tens of thousands of clones, around three quarters occurring once. Study-wide findings and caveats: Missing from the study were early post-infection timepoints, and its convalescent patients were few. Clonal contraction was marked in infection- and vaccine-induced clones late after vaccination.

This TCR was sampled from a human donor who received a COVID-19 vaccine. The rearrangement joins TRBV5-6 to TRBJ1-1; D not resolved. The sample here was CD4+ T cells from PBMCs cultured with HCoV-OC43 spike peptides, taken before COVID-19 vaccination. The subset was: HCoV-OC43 spike overlapping peptide pool stimulation. The CDR3 protein is CASSLAVRTEAFF. DNA of the CDR3: TGTGCCAGCAGCCTTGCGGTTAGGACTGAAGCTTTCTTT.